A selection of T cell receptor beta chains follows, all from one sample in a study of control samples from healthy donors and cancer patients. This table comes from immunoSEQ multiplex PCR, and its TCRdb copy is limited to in-frame clones, with some not included. This table has about 160,000 clones, about 95% appearing once. The sequencing sample was made of PBMCs. The receptors here all came from a man in his sixties with colorectal cancer. Each CDR3 is given with its conserved first and last residue. The D gene is left open where the match is weak.

V gene	D gene	J gene	CDR3 protein
TRBV6-5	NA	TRBJ2-7	CASSPASYEQYF
TRBV7-2	NA	TRBJ2-3	CASTLAGDTQYF
TRBV6-5	TRBD1	TRBJ2-7	CASIGTAPITYEQYF
TRBV5-1	TRBD1	TRBJ1-5	CASSMTGTGNQPQHF
TRBV4-1	NA	TRBJ1-5	CASSQYRTSNQPQHF
TRBV25-1	NA	TRBJ2-5	CASSVDWPETQYF
TRBV3-1/TRBV3-2	NA	TRBJ1-1	CASSPTRGALGGVTEAFF
TRBV29-1	NA	TRBJ1-5	CSARGDGNQPQHF
TRBV6-6	NA	TRBJ1-5	CAYSMGGQPQHF
TRBV30	TRBD2	TRBJ2-3	CAWTGGGLSDTQYF
TRBV6-1	NA	TRBJ2-3	CASSEGLITYF
TRBV19	NA	TRBJ2-5	CASSRTSGPGYQETQYF
TRBV7-9	NA	TRBJ2-3	CASSLWVYRTDTQYF
TRBV9	TRBD1	TRBJ2-5	CASSPRAGGRETQYF
TRBV5-8	TRBD1	TRBJ1-5	CASSAWTGQPSPQHF
TRBV5-1	TRBD1	TRBJ2-7	CASSLAPGQGIYEQYF
TRBV6-5	TRBD1	TRBJ1-3	CASSPRGRDTIYF